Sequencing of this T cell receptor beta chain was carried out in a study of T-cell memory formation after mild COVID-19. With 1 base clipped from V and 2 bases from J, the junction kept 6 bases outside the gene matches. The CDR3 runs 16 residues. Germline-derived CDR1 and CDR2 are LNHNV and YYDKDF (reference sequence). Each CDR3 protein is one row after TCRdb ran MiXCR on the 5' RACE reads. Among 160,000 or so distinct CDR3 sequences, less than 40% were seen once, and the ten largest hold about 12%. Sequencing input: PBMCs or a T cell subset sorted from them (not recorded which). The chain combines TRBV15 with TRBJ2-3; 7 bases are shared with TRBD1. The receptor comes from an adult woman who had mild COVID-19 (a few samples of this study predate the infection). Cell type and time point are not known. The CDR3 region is CATSRAGGLDTDTQYF. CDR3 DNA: TGTGCCACCAGCAGAGCAGGGGGTTTAGACACAGATACGCAGTATTTT.